This TCR beta chain was sequenced for a study of shared clonotypes between healthy human individuals. Recent acute infections and vaccinations were absent in the healthy HIV-negative adult donors. The CDR3 contains 16 residues. Germline lookup yields CDR1 SGHNT and CDR2 YYREEE (reference sequence). Between the trimmed V and J ends, which lost 4 bases and 1 base, there was a span of 15 bases. It was 200 ng DNA, approximately 28,000 T cell genomes, that sorted-subset replicate PCRs used. Clones were read by immunoSEQ multiplex PCR, and TCRdb kept only the in-frame ones, dropping some. The sample records roughly 680,000 clones, roughly two thirds being singletons. Study results and limitations: The study drew on few donors, limiting represented genetic and exposure-history diversity. Generation probability values for non-shared clonotypes were lower than those for clonotypes shared by all four donors.

Comment on this clone: Antigen specificity is unknown.

This chain connects TRBV5-4 to TRBJ2-1; D remains ambiguous. The sample consisted of memory CD4+ T cells sorted from blood. The subset here: CD45RA-negative fraction. The source is a young woman in good health. CDR3 protein: CASSPGFAASYNEQFF. The CDR3 bases are TGTGCCAGCAGCCCGGGCTTTGCGGCGTCCTACAATGAGCAGTTCTTC.